This T cell receptor (beta chain) derives from a study of a mutant IDH1 vaccine in newly diagnosed glioma. Across the whole study: Administration of eight vaccinations to patients took place in weeks 1, 3, 5, 7, 11, 15, 19, 23.

In the case of this clone: Its antigen is unidentified.

Clones were sequenced by immunoSEQ multiplex PCR, and TCRdb holds only the in-frame ones, with some missing. Here the sample spans 27,000 or so clones, around 80% being singletons. The V end was cut by 0 bases, the J end by 6 bases, with 8 bases between. The CDR3 has 13 amino acids. Germline CDR1 is SGHTA and CDR2 is FQGNSA. The time point was: week 5, during vaccination. The investigators gave 300 ug of mutant IDH1 20-mer peptide in each vaccine dose, together with topical imiquimod. The J gene is TRBJ1-1, the V gene TRBV7-2; D may be TRBD1 (5 bases). The sample was PBMCs, taken from a glioma patient whose treatment included an IDH1 peptide vaccine. The clonotype was recovered from a man in his forties or fifties with glioma. Some clones in this sample may be carry-over from other donors' samples. The CDR3: CASSLAVRAEAFF. Written as DNA, the CDR3 is TGTGCCAGCAGCTTAGCTGTCAGGGCTGAAGCTTTCTTT.